What follows are 30 T cell receptor beta chains derived from one specimen sequenced in a study of lymphopenia after photon versus proton radiotherapy. Repertoires were generated with immunoSEQ multiplex PCR, while TCRdb's copy carries only in-frame clones and drops some. The table lists roughly 65,000 clones, approximately 90% of them singletons, with approximately 2.9% in the top ten. The input for sequencing was peripheral blood, taken from a patient treated with photon-based radiotherapy. The receptors were gathered from a woman in her seventies with pancreatic cancer.

V is TRBV5-4 and J is TRBJ2-5; TRBD2 is a possible D gene (7 bases). The CDR3 runs to 15 residues. CDR1 is SGHNT and CDR2 is YYREEE in the germline V gene (reference sequence). Trimming cost V 4 bases and J 5 bases, with 18 bases left between them. In DNA, the CDR3 is TGTGCCAGCAGCCCTGGGCTGAGGGGGGGGGAGACCCAGTACTTC. Translated, it gives CASSPGLRGGETQYF. The whole variable domain, filled in from reference TRBV5-4 and TRBJ2-5, reads ETGVTQSPTHLIKTRGQQVTLRCSSQSGHNTVSWYQQALGQGPQFIFQYYREEENGRGNFPPRFSGLQFPNYSSELNVNALELDDSALYLCASSPGLRGGETQYFGPGTRLLVL.

This clone has just one count. The chain couples TRBV7-9 to TRBJ2-7; D gene uncertain. The germline gives CDR1 SEHNR, CDR2 FQNEAQ (reference sequence). V was trimmed by 2 bases and J by 0 bases, leaving 20 bases between them. The CDR3 covers 18 residues. CDR3 in DNA: TGTGCCAGCAGCTTATCGGAGTTGCGACGCAGGAGCTCCTACGAGCAGTACTTC. Protein sequence: CASSLSELRRRSSYEQYF.

The chain is built from TRBV2 and TRBJ1-2; a possible D gene is TRBD1 (5 bases). The germline V gene has CDR1 SNHLY and CDR2 FYNNEI. The CDR3 is 12 amino acids. The V gene lost 7 bases and the J gene lost 5 bases, with 11 bases spanning the gap. The CDR3 spells CASMWGDYGYTF. CDR3 sequence (DNA): TGTGCCAGCATGTGGGGGGATTATGGCTACACCTTC. The entire variable domain, with the rest obtained from reference TRBV2 and TRBJ1-2, is as follows: EPEVTQTPSHQVTQMGQEVILRCVPISNHLYFYWYRQILGQKVEFLVSFYNNEISEKSEIFDDQFSVERPDGSNFTLKIRSTKLEDSAMYFCASMWGDYGYTFGSGTRLTVV.

This rearrangement joins TRBV5-1 to TRBJ2-3, with 10 nucleotides matching TRBD2. This CDR3 has 17 amino acids. Germline values: CDR1 SGHRS, CDR2 YFSETQ. Trimming at V came to 3 bases and at J to 6 bases, leaving 13 bases not matched to a gene. The CDR3 DNA follows: TGCGCCAGCAGCTCTAGCGGGAGTGGTCTTAGCGGCGATACGCAGTATTTT. It encodes CASSSSGSGLSGDTQYF. The complete variable domain, with remaining parts taken from reference TRBV5-1 and TRBJ2-3, reads KAGVTQTPRYLIKTRGQQVTLSCSPISGHRSVSWYQQTPGQGLQFLFEYFSETQRNKGNFPGRFSGRQFSNSRSEMNVSTLELGDSALYLCASSSSGSGLSGDTQYFGPGTRLTVL.

The V gene is TRBV5-1, the J gene TRBJ2-5, with 13 bases fitting TRBD2. Germline V gives CDR1 SGHRS, CDR2 YFSETQ. The trim removed 4 bases at V and 4 bases at J, leaving 7 bases unmatched. The CDR3 runs to 16 residues. The CDR3 protein is CASSTRTSGSGETQYF. The CDR3 nucleotides are TGCGCCAGCAGCACCCGGACTAGCGGGAGTGGAGAGACCCAGTACTTC.

This rearrangement joins TRBV5-4 to TRBJ2-7; no clear D gene. Between the trimmed V and J ends, which lost 4 bases and 2 bases, there was a span of 10 bases. In germline, CDR1 is SGHNT, CDR2 YYREEE (reference sequence). The CDR3 runs 13 residues. The CDR3: CASSHPDAYEQYF. The CDR3, as DNA: TGTGCCAGCAGCCACCCGGACGCCTACGAGCAGTACTTC.

This clone occurred once. The chain has TRBV6-1 and TRBJ1-4, with unresolved D. The CDR3 sequence is 11 residues long. The V and J ends lost 0 bases and 10 bases respectively, with 3 bases between them. Germline values: CDR1 MNHNS, CDR2 SASEGT. The CDR3 spells CASSEAGKLFF. In nucleotides, the CDR3 is TGTGCCAGCAGTGAAGCGGGAAAACTGTTTTTT.

The V gene is TRBV29-1, the J gene TRBJ2-3; D possibly corresponds to TRBD2 (6 bases). Trimming cost V 8 bases and J 1 base, with 16 bases left between them. This CDR3 is built from 14 residues. Germline V CDR1 and CDR2: SQVTM, ANQGSEA. The CDR3, as DNA: TGCAGCCATGGCGGGGACTTAGGCACAGATACGCAGTATTTT. Its protein is CSHGGDLGTDTQYF.

The V call is TRBV25-1, the J call TRBJ2-7; D remains ambiguous. From germline, CDR1 is MGHDK and CDR2 SYGVNS. Trimming pared 8 bases from V and 0 bases from J, leaving 14 bases between. This CDR3 contains 14 residues. The CDR3 DNA reads as TGTGCCAGCGATGGAGAGCCCTTCTCCTACGAGCAGTACTTC. It encodes CASDGEPFSYEQYF.

V and J are TRBV9 and TRBJ2-3; D is undetermined. The V gene's germline CDR1 is SGDLS and CDR2 YYNGEE. The CDR3 spans 17 residues. The V end was cut by 4 bases, the J end by 1 base, with 19 bases between. CDR3: CASSTEPLGLGTDTQYF. The CDR3 coding sequence is TGTGCCAGCAGCACAGAACCGCTGGGTCTTGGCACAGATACGCAGTATTTT.

The sample holds one count of this clone. The CDR3 region is CAWNKQGAGGNTIYF. CDR3 in DNA: TGTGCCTGGAACAAACAGGGGGCGGGTGGAAACACCATATATTTT. The J gene is TRBJ1-3, the V gene TRBV30; 9 nucleotides agree with TRBD1. Germline lookup yields CDR1 GTSNPN and CDR2 SVGIG (reference sequence). V trimming: 4 bases; J trimming: 3 bases; junction bases outside the gene matches: 7. This CDR3 is 15 amino acids long.

The chain links TRBV27 to TRBJ1-5, with D possibly matching TRBD1 (5 bases). The germline V and J ends were trimmed by 6 bases and 7 bases, with 16 bases remaining between them. Germline lookup yields CDR1 MNHEY and CDR2 SMNVEV (reference sequence). CDR3 length: 14 residues. This CDR3 reads CASRSIGAGQPQHF. CDR3 nucleotides: TGTGCCAGCAGGTCCATAGGGGCGGGCCAGCCCCAGCATTTT.

The CDR3: CASWDTRGGGSNQPQHF. The CDR3 region has the DNA TGTGCCAGTTGGGATACCCGAGGGGGGGGGAGCAATCAGCCCCAGCATTTT. This chain links TRBV19 with TRBJ1-5; D might be TRBD1 (6 bases). The CDR3 consists of 17 residues. Germline CDR1 is LNHDA and CDR2 is SQIVND (reference sequence). V was cut by 8 bases and J by 1 base, with 21 bases left in between. The full variable domain, with the rest looked up from reference TRBV19 and TRBJ1-5, is DGGITQSPKYLFRKEGQNVTLSCEQNLNHDAMYWYRQDPGQGLRLIYYSQIVNDFQKGDIAEGYSVSREKKESFPLTVTSAQKNPTAFYLCASWDTRGGGSNQPQHFGDGTRLSIL.

The CDR3 here is CASSIDTNTGELFF. The DNA for the CDR3 is TGTGCCAGTAGTATAGACACGAACACCGGGGAGCTGTTTTTT. This chain links TRBV19 with TRBJ2-2, with D hard to call. Looked up from germline, CDR1 is LNHDA and CDR2 is SQIVND (reference sequence). V was shortened by 0 bases and J by 0 bases, with 2 bases between the two germline ends. The CDR3 is 14 residues long.

The chain uses TRBV7-2 and TRBJ2-2; D is unresolved. The CDR3 is made up of 13 amino acids. Germline V lookup: CDR1 SGHTA, CDR2 FQGNSA. V was cut by 5 bases and J by 6 bases, with 10 bases left in between. The CDR3 reads CASSPPKSGELFF. Here the CDR3 DNA reads TGTGCCAGCAGCCCCCCGAAATCCGGGGAGCTGTTTTTT.

The genes are TRBV21-1 and TRBJ1-1. TRBV21-1 is a listed pseudogene. This CDR3 contains 16 residues. This chain's CDR3 is CASSKARGPMNTEAFF. DNA of the CDR3: TGTGCCAGCAGCAAAGCGAGAGGCCCTATGAACACTGAAGCTTTCTTT.

The rearrangement links TRBV6-1 to TRBJ1-5; no clear D. The CDR3 consists of 14 residues. Germline V gives CDR1 MNHNS, CDR2 SASEGT. V was trimmed by 6 bases and J by 1 base, leaving 10 bases between them. Here the CDR3 reads CASSDNRSNQPQHF. The CDR3 DNA sequence: TGTGCCAGCAGCGATAATAGGAGCAATCAGCCCCAGCATTTT.

This chain uses TRBV29-1 with TRBJ2-1; TRBD1 is a possible D gene (6 bases). The CDR3 length is 13 residues. CDR1 SQVTM and CDR2 ANQGSEA come from the germline V gene. The V gene lost 6 bases and the J gene lost 0 bases, with 9 bases spanning the gap. The CDR3 nucleotides are TGCAGCGTGGACAGAAACTCCTACAATGAGCAGTTCTTC. As protein: CSVDRNSYNEQFF.

The gene calls are TRBV4-2 and TRBJ1-3, with a tentative D call TRBD1 (5 bases). This CDR3 has 17 residues. Germline V gives CDR1 LGHNA, CDR2 YNFKEQ. The V gene lost 0 bases and the J gene lost 0 bases, with 12 bases spanning the gap. CDR3 bases: TGTGCCAGCAGCCAAGATTACCCAGGGAGCTCTGGAAACACCATATATTTT. Translation: CASSQDYPGSSGNTIYF.

The chain is built from TRBV27 and TRBJ1-1, with a tentative D call TRBD1 (5 bases). CDR1 is MNHEY, CDR2 SMNVEV, per germline (reference sequence). The CDR3 length is 14 residues. Trimming removed 6 bases from V and 1 base from J, with 12 bases in between. CDR3 DNA: TGTGCCAGCAGAGCCGGGACGGAGAACACTGAAGCTTTCTTT. It encodes CASRAGTENTEAFF.

The V call is TRBV19, the J call TRBJ2-7; TRBD2 aligns across 15 bases. There are 18 residues in the CDR3. V gave up 4 bases and J gave up 6 bases; unmatched junction bases: 13. The germline CDR1 and CDR2 sequences are LNHDA and SQIVND (reference sequence). DNA for the CDR3: TGTGCCAGTAGTACTACCTCTTGGACTAGCGGGAGGGCAGTCGAGCAGTACTTC. It yields the protein CASSTTSWTSGRAVEQYF.

The CDR3 DNA is TGTGCCACCAGCAGAGGGGATAATGAAAAACTGTTTTTT. Translation: CATSRGDNEKLFF. This chain connects TRBV15 to TRBJ1-4; D ambiguous. Trimming stripped 1 base from V and 4 bases from J, with 4 bases between. Germline V gene data show CDR1 as LNHNV and CDR2 as YYDKDF (reference sequence). The CDR3 covers 13 residues.

The CDR3 sequence is CASSSQGNTGELFF. The CDR3 region has the DNA TGTGCCAGCAGTTCCCAGGGGAACACCGGGGAGCTGTTTTTT. The chain uses TRBV28 and TRBJ2-2, with D perhaps matching TRBD1 (5 bases). Trimming left V 4 bases short and J 1 base short, with 7 bases between. The CDR3 is 14 residues long. Germline lookup yields CDR1 MDHEN and CDR2 SYDVKM.

V and J are TRBV5-1 and TRBJ2-1, with 10 bases identical to TRBD2. The V gene end was trimmed by 6 bases and the J gene end by 4 bases; junction bases not matched to a gene: 7. Germline V gene sequence: CDR1 SGHRS, CDR2 YFSETQ. This CDR3 contains 15 residues. The CDR3 here is CASNAGTSAYNEQFF. The DNA of the CDR3 is TGCGCCAGCAACGCCGGGACTAGCGCATACAATGAGCAGTTCTTC. The full variable domain, rest sourced from reference TRBV5-1 and TRBJ2-1, is KAGVTQTPRYLIKTRGQQVTLSCSPISGHRSVSWYQQTPGQGLQFLFEYFSETQRNKGNFPGRFSGRQFSNSRSEMNVSTLELGDSALYLCASNAGTSAYNEQFFGPGTRLTVL.

This rearrangement joins TRBV6-1 to TRBJ2-7; 8 nucleotides line up with TRBD1. Germline CDR1 is MNHNS and CDR2 is SASEGT. The CDR3 loop spans 15 amino acids. V lost 2 bases, J lost 10 bases, and 13 bases stayed unmatched. CDR3 DNA: TGTGCCAGCAGTGAACGCCCCAGGGGACAGGCGGAACAGTACTTC. It translates to CASSERPRGQAEQYF.

The count of this clone is one. The chain employs TRBV2 and TRBJ2-5, with 7 bases that match TRBD2. Germline lookup yields CDR1 SNHLY and CDR2 FYNNEI. The CDR3 contains 14 residues. V lost 3 bases, J lost 2 bases, and 3 bases stayed unmatched. CDR3 nucleotides: TGTGCCAGCAGTGAGGCTAGCGGACAAGAGACCCAGTACTTC. This encodes CASSEASGQETQYF.

The chain joins TRBV4-3 to TRBJ1-3, with a possible D match to TRBD1 (6 bases). The germline V gene encodes CDR1 LGHNA and CDR2 YSLEER. Trimming shortened V by 0 bases and J by 5 bases, and 11 bases separated the two germline ends. The CDR3 covers 15 residues. CDR3 in DNA: TGCGCCAGCAGCCAAGACTGGGACACCAGAAACACCATATATTTT. It is translated as CASSQDWDTRNTIYF.

J is TRBJ2-2 and V is TRBV9, with D hard to call. CDR3 length: 13 amino acids. CDR1 is SGDLS, CDR2 YYNGEE, per germline. V was pared by 0 bases and J by 4 bases, with 4 bases between. The CDR3 bases are TGTGCCAGCAGCGTAGGGTCCACCGGGGAGCTGTTTTTT. The encoded protein is CASSVGSTGELFF.

CDR3 loop: CASSQGTLASGTGELFF. The CDR3 DNA follows: TGTGCCAGCAGCCAAGGAACTCTGGCCTCGGGCACCGGGGAGCTGTTTTTT. V is TRBV4-2 and J is TRBJ2-2; D is undetermined. Trimming pared 1 base from V and 4 bases from J, leaving 16 bases between. The CDR3 has 17 residues. Per germline, CDR1 LGHNA and CDR2 YNFKEQ.

The rearrangement joins TRBV21-1 to TRBJ2-3. TRBV21-1 is tagged as a pseudogene. The CDR3 has 11 amino acids. The CDR3 region has the DNA TGTGCCAGCAGCAGGGCAGATACGCAGTATTTT. This translates into CASSRADTQYF.